The 6 T cell receptor beta chains below all came from one sample that was sequenced in a study of shared clonotypes between healthy human individuals. The method was immunoSEQ multiplex PCR; TCRdb's version includes in-frame clones alone and lacks a portion of them. This sample has a few million clones, with around nine tenths found just once. Sequencing was carried out using naive CD4+ T cells sorted from blood. Described subset: CD45RA+ positively selected. The receptors were sampled from a man younger than 35 in good health.

V and J are TRBV10-3 and TRBJ1-4; D remains ambiguous. Looked up from germline, CDR1 is ENHRY and CDR2 is SYGVKD. This CDR3 has 15 amino acids. Trimming shortened V by 0 bases and J by 0 bases, and 5 bases separated the two germline ends. Here the CDR3 DNA reads TGTGCCATCAGTGAGTCAACAGCAACTAATGAAAAACTGTTTTTT. Translation gives CAISESTATNEKLFF.

This clone turned up a few times. Additional DNA sequences in this sample encode the identical CDR3. The rearrangement joins TRBV19 to TRBJ1-5; 7 nucleotides agree with TRBD1. CDR3 length: 14 residues. V lost 9 bases to trimming and J lost 1 base; unmatched junction nucleotides: 6. Germline CDR1 is LNHDA and CDR2 is SQIVND (reference sequence). The CDR3: CASRTGRSNQPQHF. Written as DNA, the CDR3 is TGTGCCAGCCGGACAGGTAGGAGCAATCAGCCCCAGCATTTT.

Only one count was recorded for this clone. The chain couples TRBV4-1 to TRBJ2-7, with TRBD2 matching over 9 bases. The germline gives CDR1 MGHRA, CDR2 YSYEKL. The CDR3 sequence is 14 residues long. The V gene end was trimmed by 4 bases and the J gene end by 2 bases; junction bases not matched to a gene: 3. Here the CDR3 DNA reads TGCGCCAGCAGCCCGGGACTAGCCACCTACGAGCAGTACTTC. This encodes CASSPGLATYEQYF.

This clone was detected once. A read error may produce the germline difference seen at one junction end. This specimen includes other DNA sequences encoding the same CDR3. The rearrangement joins TRBV2 to TRBJ1-2, with 8 bases that match TRBD1. This CDR3 has 14 amino acids. CDR1 and CDR2 from the germline V gene are SNHLY and FYNNEI. The CDR3 DNA sequence: TGTGCCAGCAAAATGAACGGACAGGGCTATGGTTACACCTTC. It codes for CASKMNGQGYGYTF.

The gene calls are TRBV28 and TRBJ1-6; 8 bases map to TRBD1. This CDR3 comprises 15 residues. J was trimmed by 4 bases and V by 7 bases; bases with no gene match: 6. Germline CDR1 reads MDHEN; CDR2 reads SYDVKM. CDR3 DNA: TGTGCCAGCAACGAAGGACAGGGTTATAATTCACCCCTCCACTTT. It is translated as CASNEGQGYNSPLHF.

The rearrangement uses TRBV6-1 and TRBJ2-1; 9 positions agree with TRBD2. Trimming cost V 7 bases and J 9 bases; bases outside gene matches: 7. The CDR3 runs to 13 residues. Germline-derived CDR1 and CDR2 are MNHNS and SASEGT. CDR3 amino acids: CASTRLAVGEQFF. For the CDR3, the DNA is TGTGCCAGCACTCGACTAGCGGTCGGTGAGCAGTTCTTC.